This TCR beta chain was identified during a study of cytomegalovirus exposure and HLA in healthy donors (dated by TCRdb to the late 2010s). With respect to the entire study: An earlier analysis of some 600 of the donors reported under 300 Gb of sequence data and 117 million unique TCR beta sequences obtained from around 180 million T cells. An early release covering about 600 HLA-typed donors comprised roughly 300 gigabases of sequencing data and roughly 85 million unique TCR sequences. The genetic ancestry cluster associated with self-reported Caucasian donors included around 76% of the 398 genotyped donors. The study aimed to test whether signatures of past pathogen exposure could be identified by cataloging public T cell receptors. The study profiled the T cell repertoires of under 700 subjects by immunosequencing and related them to cytomegalovirus serostatus. In addition to the first cohort of 666 subjects, a separate validation cohort of 100 to 150 different subjects was used. To predict cytomegalovirus infection status, the study combined high-throughput TCR immunosequencing, statistical association of individual TCRs with disease status, and machine learning. To study patterns of TCR occurrence, a later analysis re-analyzed previously published TCR beta repertoires from under 750 donors and added high-resolution HLA genotyping. Rather than using new phenotypic data, the later analysis identified candidate immune exposures from TCR beta sequences and from how often those sequences occurred across donors. To decide whether each TCR beta V gene segment behaved as functional or pseudogenic, an earlier analysis of 587 of the donors relied on high-throughput TCR beta sequencing. Donor age, sex, ethnicity and CMV serostatus were collected together with the repertoire data. In a later genetic analysis, genome-wide SNP genotypes for about 65% of the roughly 670 donors were used, and that subset was treated as a discovery cohort. All discovery cohort repertoires had been generated on a single sequencing platform. HLA typing included class I and class II loci at four-digit resolution. Typing coverage varied by locus: 629-630 donors for A, B, C, DRB1 and DQB1; approximately 520 for DQA1; 606 for DPA1; approximately 470 for DPB1. About five DR-DQ haplotypes were treated as single units for association and clustering because of strong linkage in the cohort. On average, roughly 240,000 unique TCR beta nucleotide sequences were sequenced per donor among 398 genotyped donors of the cohort, with roughly 19% of those sequences being non-productive. The full study reports these points: According to a later analysis, TCR association rates differed among HLA loci, with DRB1 alleles showing the most associated TCRs and HLA-C alleles showing the fewest. The 87-base-pair reads could not distinguish some IMGT-functional V segments, including TRBV6-2 and TRBV6-3, so those segments were excluded. A later analysis found that most CMV-associated TCR beta chains appeared HLA-restricted, with HLA associations seemingly driven largely by CMV exposure. Broadly in line with IMGT annotations, most TCR beta V segments showed up in productive rearrangements about 90% or about 30% of the time in an earlier analysis of around 600 of the donors. The sequencing pipeline was judged likely to have produced a cluster of highly shared sequence variants as a technical artifact. Compared with the approximately 600-donor mean, donors in an Asian-associated ancestry cluster had fewer N-insertions in productive TCRs, according to a later genetic analysis. Most TCR sequences were observed very rarely across donors, whereas some public TCRs were present in many individuals. The authors suggested that the approach could potentially be extended to other disease states and immunological phenotypes. For the cohort, immune exposure information was limited to CMV serostatus. A later analysis reported that several top co-occurrence clusters appeared linked to parvovirus B19, influenza, CMV and Epstein-Barr virus. In a later analysis, around 17,000 TCR beta sequences were associated with specific HLA alleles at a false discovery rate of 0.05. Because HLA typing was missing for some donors at each locus, association tests included only the typed subset. In a later analysis, HLA-associated TCR beta chains showed more clonal expansion and lower generation probabilities than non-associated chains that were equally common. An association between a missense DCLRE1C variant and V-gene and J-gene trimming of TCR beta chains was found in a later genetic analysis and replicated in an independent cohort. A further reported finding was that TCR beta sequences accurately predicted the HLA-A and HLA-B alleles for most subjects in the first cohort. Because counts were too low, roughly 16 rarely observed V segments, including chromosome 9 orphons, were excluded from the earlier analysis of 587 of the donors. The study listed 164 TCR beta chains as associated with cytomegalovirus. This cohort had only TCR beta chains sequenced, and the lack of alpha or paired-chain data limited which features could be detected. Linkage disequilibrium might explain the correlated functional status among segregating V segments, but an unknown experimental factor could not be excluded. The presence/absence analyses assumed that sequencing depth was roughly uniform across donors, and that assumption may not be true. When HLA alleles, especially DR and DQ, strongly co-occurred, attributing TCR associations to individual alleles was difficult. The classifier was reported to diagnose cytomegalovirus status with high specificity and sensitivity in both the original cohort and the validation cohort. Three of the identified cytomegalovirus-associated TCR beta chains were confirmed in vitro to be specific for cytomegalovirus antigens.

V ends up 2 bases short and J 11 bases short, with an unmatched junction base count of 9. The CDR3 numbers 14 residues from cysteine through phenylalanine. Only CDR3 DNA is held: 42 bases, read in frame from base 1. CDR1 and CDR2 were assigned from the germline V gene as SGHAT and FQNNGV. The library was made by the immunoSEQ multiplex PCR assay. A mixture of 60 forward primers for TCR Vbeta segments and 13 reverse primers for TCR Jbeta segments was used in the multiplex PCR. A multiplex PCR assay on genomic DNA amplified the CDR3 region of rearranged TCR beta genes. On the Illumina HiSeq System, the amplified TCR beta libraries were sequenced as 87-base-pair reads. Turning to the authors' computational methods: Across the 700 or so repertoires, a later analysis counted tens of millions of unique TCR beta chains, roughly 11 million of which were shared by at least two donors. Raw reads were error-corrected and collapsed into unique sequences by a nearest-neighbor algorithm in which closely related sequences were merged to remove PCR and sequencing errors. CDR3 sequences were aligned to IMGT reference sequences to assign V, D and J gene segments. Each retained sequence needed at least a six-nucleotide match to both a V gene segment and a J gene segment. Rearrangements were called productive when the CDR3 lacked stop codons and stayed in frame with V and J; all others were non-productive. Following IMGT convention, CDR3 was defined as the stretch from the second conserved V-encoded cysteine up to the conserved J-encoded phenylalanine. In an earlier analysis of around 600 of the donors, sequences lacking an unambiguous match to a single V gene segment were excluded. An earlier analysis of approximately 590 of the donors called V segments functional above 56.7% productive rearrangements and segregating when the between-donor standard deviation exceeded 5%. A statistical classification framework was built for diagnosing cytomegalovirus status from the catalog of TCR beta chain sequences. A later analysis assigned V and J genes by comparing TCR nucleotide sequences with IMGT/GENE-DB human TR gene sequences. Using the TCRdist pipeline, a later analysis assigned CDR3 sequences along with most-parsimonious VDJ recombination scenarios. In a later analysis, each TCR beta chain was defined by its CDR3 amino acid sequence together with its V-gene family, and reads lacking a unique V-gene family were excluded. In a later analysis, 500 to 650 highly shared, low-generation-probability nucleotide sequences were removed to address suspected cross-contamination and a sequencing artifact. In a later analysis, a clonal expansion index for each public chain was calculated from normalized within-repertoire ranks of inferred template counts. In a later analysis, generation probabilities were computed using a VDJ recombination model fitted to out-of-frame rearrangements, and the results were checked against IGoR. In a later analysis, hypergeometric tests were used to score TCR-TCR, TCR-HLA and TCR-CMV co-occurrence, with a repertoire-size bias correction applied to TCR pairs. In a later analysis, false discovery rates were estimated by permuting HLA or CMV assignments 20 times. In a later analysis, co-occurring TCRs were grouped using DBSCAN, and TCRdist sequence similarity was added for clustering within HLA-allele-positive subsets. Repertoires with fewer than 30,000 or more than 120,000 public chains were left out of co-occurrence clustering, as were a few repertoires with anomalous nucleotide sharing. The source is immuneACCESS, and TCRdb retained only in-frame sequences with V and J called. Part of the clones is not carried over; for the studies checked, unresolved V genes explain less than half of this, and the remainder is unexplained. For V, J and clone size, that table is used; D and trimming come from the DNA. The sample has about 280,000 clones on record, about 90% of them singletons. The ten largest clones take up approximately 2% of the sample.

This clone is a singleton in its sample. The antigen it recognizes is unknown. Within one base of it there is no much larger clone, and no base qualities were kept. The cohort comprised fewer than 700 healthy bone marrow donors. At the time of sampling, every cohort member was nominally healthy, though immune exposures that went unrecorded were likely present. The donor tested CMV seronegative and was one of the 352 seronegative cohort members. A peripheral blood sample was provided by each donor, and peripheral blood mononuclear cells were used for TCR beta sequencing. The Qiagen DNeasy Blood Extraction Kit was used to extract genomic DNA from the blood cell samples.

Sample: PBMCs. The V and J genes are TRBV11-2 and TRBJ2-7, and TRBD2 aligns with 10 junction nucleotides. The source of this sequence is a woman aged 18-29 years in good health and CMV-seronegative. The DNA is TGTGCCAGCAGCTTAACCCTTAGCGGGGGGCAAGAGTACTTC. It translates as CASSLTLSGGQEYF.